This TCR beta chain was sequenced in a study of blood T cells in healthy people across ages. It was with a sample-barcoded 5' primer and a J-beta primer mix that a second PCR of roughly 6 to 12 cycles was run. TCRdb re-derived calls from the 5' RACE reads in MiXCR, one entry per CDR3 protein. The sample consists of some 1.5 million distinct CDR3 sequences, roughly two fifths of them appearing once. Trimming stripped 3 bases from V and 7 bases from J, with 10 bases between. The CDR3 is made up of 14 amino acids. CDR1 is MGHRA, CDR2 YSYEKL, per germline. Sequencing was performed on blood. The sequence was obtained from a woman younger than 30 in good health. The rearrangement joins TRBV4-1 to TRBJ1-6; D gene uncertain. CDR3 in amino acids: CASSQGWINSPLHF. The CDR3 DNA sequence: TGCGCCAGCAGCCAGGGGTGGATCAATTCACCCCTCCACTTT.